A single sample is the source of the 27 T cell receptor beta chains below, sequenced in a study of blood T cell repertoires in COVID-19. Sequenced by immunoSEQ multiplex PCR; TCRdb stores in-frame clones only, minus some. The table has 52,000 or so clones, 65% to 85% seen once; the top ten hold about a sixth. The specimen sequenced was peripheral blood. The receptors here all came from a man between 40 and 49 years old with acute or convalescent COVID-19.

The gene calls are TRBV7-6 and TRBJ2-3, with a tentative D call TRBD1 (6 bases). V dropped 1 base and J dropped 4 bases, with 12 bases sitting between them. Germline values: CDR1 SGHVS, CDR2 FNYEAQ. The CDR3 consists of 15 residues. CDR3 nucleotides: TGTGCCAGCAGCTTAGGAGGGGGTCATGCAGATACGCAGTATTTT. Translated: CASSLGGGHADTQYF. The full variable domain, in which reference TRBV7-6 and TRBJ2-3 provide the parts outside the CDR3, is GAGVSQSPRYKVTKRGQDVALRCDPISGHVSLYWYRQALGQGPEFLTYFNYEAQQDKSGLPNDRFSAERPEGSISTLTIQRTEQRDSAMYRCASSLGGGHADTQYFGPGTRLTVL.

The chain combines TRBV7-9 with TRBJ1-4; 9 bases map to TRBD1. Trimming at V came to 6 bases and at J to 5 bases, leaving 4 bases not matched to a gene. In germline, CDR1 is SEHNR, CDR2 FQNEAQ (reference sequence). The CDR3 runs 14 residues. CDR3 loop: CASRAGQGNEKLFF. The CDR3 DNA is TGTGCCAGCAGGGCGGGACAGGGAAATGAAAAACTGTTTTTT.

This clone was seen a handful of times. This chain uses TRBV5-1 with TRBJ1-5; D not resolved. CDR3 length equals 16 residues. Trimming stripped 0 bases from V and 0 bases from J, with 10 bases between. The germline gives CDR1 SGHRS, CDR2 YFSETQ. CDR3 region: CASSLDAGASNQPQHF. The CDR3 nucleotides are TGCGCCAGCAGCTTGGATGCGGGAGCTAGCAATCAGCCCCAGCATTTT.

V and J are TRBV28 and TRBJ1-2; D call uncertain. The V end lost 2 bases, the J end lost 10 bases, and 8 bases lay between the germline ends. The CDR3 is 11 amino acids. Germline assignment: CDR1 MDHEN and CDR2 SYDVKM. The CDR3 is CASSLGRYYTF. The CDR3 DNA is TGTGCCAGCAGTTTAGGGAGGTACTACACCTTC.

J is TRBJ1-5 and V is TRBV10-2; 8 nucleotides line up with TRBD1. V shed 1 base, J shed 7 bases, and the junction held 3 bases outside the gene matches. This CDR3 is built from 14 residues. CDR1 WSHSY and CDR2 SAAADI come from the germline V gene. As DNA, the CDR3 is TGCGCCAGCAGTGAGTTACAGGGGGGACAGCCCCAGCATTTT. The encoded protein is CASSELQGGQPQHF.

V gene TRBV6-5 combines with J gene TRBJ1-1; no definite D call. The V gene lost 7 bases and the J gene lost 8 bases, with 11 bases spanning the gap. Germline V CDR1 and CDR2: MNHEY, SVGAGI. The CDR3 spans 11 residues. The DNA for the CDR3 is TGTGCCAGCACCTACCGACAAGAAGCTTTCTTT. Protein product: CASTYRQEAFF.

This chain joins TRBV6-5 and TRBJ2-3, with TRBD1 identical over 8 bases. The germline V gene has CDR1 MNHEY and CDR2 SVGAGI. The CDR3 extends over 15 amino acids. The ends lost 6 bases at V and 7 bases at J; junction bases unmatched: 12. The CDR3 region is CASRAAGTGENTQYF. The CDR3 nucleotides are TGTGCCAGCAGAGCCGCCGGGACAGGAGAGAATACGCAGTATTTT.

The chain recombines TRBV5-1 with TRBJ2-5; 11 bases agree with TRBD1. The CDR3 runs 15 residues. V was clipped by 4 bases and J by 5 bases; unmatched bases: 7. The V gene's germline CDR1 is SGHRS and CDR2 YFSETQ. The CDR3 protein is CASSRGQGALETQYF. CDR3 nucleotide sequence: TGCGCCAGCAGCCGAGGACAGGGGGCATTGGAGACCCAGTACTTC.

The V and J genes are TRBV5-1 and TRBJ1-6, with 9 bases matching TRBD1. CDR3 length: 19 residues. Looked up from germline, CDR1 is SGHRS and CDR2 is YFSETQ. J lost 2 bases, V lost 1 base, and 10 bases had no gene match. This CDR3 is CASSLNSGTGRTYNSPLHF. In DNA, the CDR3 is TGCGCCAGCAGCTTGAACTCCGGGACAGGGCGAACCTATAATTCACCCCTCCACTTT. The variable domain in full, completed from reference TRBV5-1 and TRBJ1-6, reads KAGVTQTPRYLIKTRGQQVTLSCSPISGHRSVSWYQQTPGQGLQFLFEYFSETQRNKGNFPGRFSGRQFSNSRSEMNVSTLELGDSALYLCASSLNSGTGRTYNSPLHFGNGTRLTVT.

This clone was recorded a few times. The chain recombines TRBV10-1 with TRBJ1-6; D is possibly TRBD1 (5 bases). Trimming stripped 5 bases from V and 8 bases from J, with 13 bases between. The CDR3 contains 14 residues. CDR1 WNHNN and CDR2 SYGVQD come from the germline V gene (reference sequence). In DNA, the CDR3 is TGCGCCAGCAGTCTAAACGGAGGGGATTCACCCCTCCACTTT. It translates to CASSLNGGDSPLHF.

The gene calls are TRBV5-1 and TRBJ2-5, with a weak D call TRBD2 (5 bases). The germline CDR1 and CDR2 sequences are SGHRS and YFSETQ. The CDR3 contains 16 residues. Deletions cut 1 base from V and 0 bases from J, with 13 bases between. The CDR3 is CASSLKPGLHQETQYF. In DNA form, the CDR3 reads TGCGCCAGCAGCTTGAAGCCCGGACTTCACCAAGAGACCCAGTACTTC.

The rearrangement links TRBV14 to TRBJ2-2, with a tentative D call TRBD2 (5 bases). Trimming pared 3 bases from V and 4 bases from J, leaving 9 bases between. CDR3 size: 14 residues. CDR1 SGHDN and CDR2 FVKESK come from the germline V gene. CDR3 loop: CASSQSGSTGELFF. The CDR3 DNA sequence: TGTGCCAGCAGCCAGAGTGGGAGCACCGGGGAGCTGTTTTTT. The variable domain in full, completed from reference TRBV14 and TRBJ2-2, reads EAGVTQFPSHSVIEKGQTVTLRCDPISGHDNLYWYRRVMGKEIKFLLHFVKESKQDESGMPNNRFLAERTGGTYSTLKVQPAELEDSGVYFCASSQSGSTGELFFGEGSRLTVL.

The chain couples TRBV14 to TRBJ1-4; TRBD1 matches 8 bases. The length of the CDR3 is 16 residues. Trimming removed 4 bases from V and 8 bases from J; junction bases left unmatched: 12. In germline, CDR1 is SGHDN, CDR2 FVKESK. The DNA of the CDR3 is TGTGCCAGCAGCCCGAACTCGGGACAGGTTCGAGAAAAACTGTTTTTT. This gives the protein CASSPNSGQVREKLFF.

The CDR3 loop is CAWNKDRREKLFF. The CDR3 coding sequence is TGTGCCTGGAATAAAGACAGGCGTGAAAAACTGTTTTTT. The gene calls are TRBV30 and TRBJ1-4; maybe TRBD1 (6 bases). CDR3 length equals 13 residues. The V gene lost 4 bases and the J gene lost 7 bases, with 13 bases spanning the gap. Germline lookup yields CDR1 GTSNPN and CDR2 SVGIG (reference sequence).

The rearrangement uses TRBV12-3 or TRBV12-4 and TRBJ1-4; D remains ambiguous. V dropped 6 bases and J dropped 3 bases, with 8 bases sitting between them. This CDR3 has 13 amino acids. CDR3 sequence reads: CASSPLANEKLFF. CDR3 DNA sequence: TGTGCCAGCAGCCCCCTTGCTAATGAAAAACTGTTTTTT.

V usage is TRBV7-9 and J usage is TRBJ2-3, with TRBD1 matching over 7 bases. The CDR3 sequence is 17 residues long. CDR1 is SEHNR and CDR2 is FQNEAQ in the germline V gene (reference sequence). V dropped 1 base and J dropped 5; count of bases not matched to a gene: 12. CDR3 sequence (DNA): TGTGCCAGCAGCTTAGGGAGCGGACAGGCAGAAGGAGATACGCAGTATTTT. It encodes CASSLGSGQAEGDTQYF.

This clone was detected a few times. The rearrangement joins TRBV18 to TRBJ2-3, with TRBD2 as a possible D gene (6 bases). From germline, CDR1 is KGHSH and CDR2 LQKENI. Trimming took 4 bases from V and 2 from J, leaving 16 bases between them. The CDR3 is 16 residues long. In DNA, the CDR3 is TGTGCCAGCTCACTGGGGTCCGGGGGACTCACAGATACGCAGTATTTT. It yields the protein CASSLGSGGLTDTQYF.

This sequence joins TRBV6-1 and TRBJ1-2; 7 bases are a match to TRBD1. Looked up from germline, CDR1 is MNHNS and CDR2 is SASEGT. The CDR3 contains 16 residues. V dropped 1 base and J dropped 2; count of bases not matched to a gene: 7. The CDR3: CASSEERRQGNYGYTF. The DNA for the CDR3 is TGTGCCAGCAGTGAAGAGCGCCGACAGGGAAACTATGGCTACACCTTC.

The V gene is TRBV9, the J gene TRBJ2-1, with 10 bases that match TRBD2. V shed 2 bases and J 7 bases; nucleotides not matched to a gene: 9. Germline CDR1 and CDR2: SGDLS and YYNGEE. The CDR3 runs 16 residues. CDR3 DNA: TGTGCCAGCAGCGTCCAGTCCAGCGGGGGGGATAATGAGCAGTTCTTC. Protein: CASSVQSSGGDNEQFF. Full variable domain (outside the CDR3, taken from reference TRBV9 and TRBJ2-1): DSGVTQTPKHLITATGQRVTLRCSPRSGDLSVYWYQQSLDQGLQFLIQYYNGEERAKGNILERFSAQQFPDLHSELNLSSLELGDSALYFCASSVQSSGGDNEQFFGPGTRLTVL.

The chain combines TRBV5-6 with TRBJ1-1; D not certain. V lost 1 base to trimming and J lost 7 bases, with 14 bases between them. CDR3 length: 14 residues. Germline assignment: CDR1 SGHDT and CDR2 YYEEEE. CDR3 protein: CASSLNILPVEAFF. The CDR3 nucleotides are TGTGCCAGCAGCTTGAACATTCTTCCCGTTGAAGCTTTCTTT. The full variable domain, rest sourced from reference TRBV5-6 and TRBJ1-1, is DAGVTQSPTHLIKTRGQQVTLRCSPKSGHDTVSWYQQALGQGPQFIFQYYEEEERQRGNFPDRFSGHQFPNYSSELNVNALLLGDSALYLCASSLNILPVEAFFGQGTRLTVV.

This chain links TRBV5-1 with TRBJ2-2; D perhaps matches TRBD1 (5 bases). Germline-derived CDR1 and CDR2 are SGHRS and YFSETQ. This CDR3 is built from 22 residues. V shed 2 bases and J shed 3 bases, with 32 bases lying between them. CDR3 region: CASSFPIELAQEQGPYTGELFF. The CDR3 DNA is TGCGCCAGCAGCTTCCCCATTGAGTTGGCACAGGAACAAGGGCCGTACACCGGGGAGCTGTTTTTT.

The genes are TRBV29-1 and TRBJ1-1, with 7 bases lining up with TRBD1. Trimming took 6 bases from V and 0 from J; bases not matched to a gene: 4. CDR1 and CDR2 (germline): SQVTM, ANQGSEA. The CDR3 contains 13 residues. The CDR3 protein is CSVLQGMNTEAFF. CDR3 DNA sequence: TGCAGCGTCCTACAGGGGATGAACACTGAAGCTTTCTTT.

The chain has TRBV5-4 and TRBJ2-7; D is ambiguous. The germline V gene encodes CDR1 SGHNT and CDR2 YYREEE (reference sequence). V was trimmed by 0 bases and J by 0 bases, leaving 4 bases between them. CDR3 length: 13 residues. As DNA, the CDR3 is TGTGCCAGCAGCTTGGGGCACTCCTACGAGCAGTACTTC. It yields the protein CASSLGHSYEQYF.

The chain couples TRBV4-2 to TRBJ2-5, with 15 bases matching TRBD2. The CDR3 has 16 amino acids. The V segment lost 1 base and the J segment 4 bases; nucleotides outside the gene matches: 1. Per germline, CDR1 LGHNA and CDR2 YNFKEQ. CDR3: CASSQGTSGGGETQYF. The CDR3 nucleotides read TGTGCCAGCAGCCAAGGGACTAGCGGGGGGGGAGAGACCCAGTACTTC.

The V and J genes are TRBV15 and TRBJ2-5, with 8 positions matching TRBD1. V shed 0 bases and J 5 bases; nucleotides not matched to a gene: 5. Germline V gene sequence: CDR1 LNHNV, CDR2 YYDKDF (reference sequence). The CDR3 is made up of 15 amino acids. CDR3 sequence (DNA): TGTGCCACCAGCAGAGACAGGGGGCTGGAGGAGACCCAGTACTTC. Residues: CATSRDRGLEETQYF.

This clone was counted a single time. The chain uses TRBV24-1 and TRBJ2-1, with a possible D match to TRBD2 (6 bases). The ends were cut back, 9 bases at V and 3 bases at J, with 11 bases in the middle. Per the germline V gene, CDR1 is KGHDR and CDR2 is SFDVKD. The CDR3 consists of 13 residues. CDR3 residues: CATQRAVYNEQFF. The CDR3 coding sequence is TGTGCCACCCAGCGGGCGGTCTACAATGAGCAGTTCTTC.

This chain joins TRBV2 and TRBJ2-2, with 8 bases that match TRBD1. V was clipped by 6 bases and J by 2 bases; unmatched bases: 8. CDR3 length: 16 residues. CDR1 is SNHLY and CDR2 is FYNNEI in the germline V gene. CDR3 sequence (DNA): TGTGCCAGCAGCCAAGGACAGGGCCCCAACACCGGGGAGCTGTTTTTT. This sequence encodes CASSQGQGPNTGELFF.